This TCR beta chain emerged from a study of blood T cell repertoires in COVID-19. Under the authors' procedure: Amplification of reference gene primers was used by the study to estimate nucleated cell counts. Sequenced by immunoSEQ multiplex PCR; TCRdb stores in-frame clones only, minus some. The V and J calls and clone size are taken from that table; D and trimming were inferred from the DNA. The data contain 130,000 or so clones, around 77% of them singletons. Trimming cost V 3 bases and J 1 base, with 9 bases left between them. The CDR3 covers 14 residues. The germline gives CDR1 SGHAT, CDR2 FQNNGV.

The genes are TRBV11-2 and TRBJ1-1, with a possible D match to TRBD1 (5 bases). Sequencing was done on a sample of peripheral blood. The source is a human donor in a cohort sampled during active COVID-19. This chain's CDR3 is CASSFGGQNTEAFF. The CDR3 region has the DNA TGTGCCAGCAGCTTCGGGGGTCAGAACACTGAAGCTTTCTTT.